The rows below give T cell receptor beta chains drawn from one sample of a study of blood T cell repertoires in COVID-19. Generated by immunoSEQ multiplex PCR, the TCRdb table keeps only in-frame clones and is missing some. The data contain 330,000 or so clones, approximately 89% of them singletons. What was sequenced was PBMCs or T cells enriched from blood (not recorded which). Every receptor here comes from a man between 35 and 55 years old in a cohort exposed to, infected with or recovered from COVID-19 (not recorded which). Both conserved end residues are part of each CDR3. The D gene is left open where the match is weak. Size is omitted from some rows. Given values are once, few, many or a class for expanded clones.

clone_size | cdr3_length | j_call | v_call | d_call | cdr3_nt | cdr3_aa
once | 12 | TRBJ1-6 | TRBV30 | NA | TGTGCCTGGAGTGCGGACAGTTCACCCCTCCACTTT | CAWSADSSPLHF
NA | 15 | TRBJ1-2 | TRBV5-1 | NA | TGCGCCAGCAGCTTGGTTTATGGGGAGAACTATGGCTACACCTTC | CASSLVYGENYGYTF
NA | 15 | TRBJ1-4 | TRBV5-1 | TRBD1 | TGCGCCAGCAGCCCTGACAGGGGTCGAATGGGAAAACTGTTTTTT | CASSPDRGRMGKLFF
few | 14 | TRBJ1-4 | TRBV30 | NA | TGTGCCTGGAGTTACAGTGCAACTAATGAAAAACTGTTTTTT | CAWSYSATNEKLFF
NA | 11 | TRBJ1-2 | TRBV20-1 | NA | TGCAGTGCTAGAGGCGTTTATGGCTACACCTTC | CSARGVYGYTF
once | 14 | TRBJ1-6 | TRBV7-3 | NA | TGTGCCAGCAGCTCCGGGGGACGTAATTCACCCCTCCACTTT | CASSSGGRNSPLHF
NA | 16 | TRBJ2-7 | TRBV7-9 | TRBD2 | TGTGCCAGCAGCTTGTCAGGGACTAGCGGGATCGGAGAGCAGTACTTC | CASSLSGTSGIGEQYF
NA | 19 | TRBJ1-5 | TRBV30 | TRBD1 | TGTGCCTGGTCTTCTCCGCCCCGACAGGGGGCGAGAGGCAATCAGCCCCAGCATTTT | CAWSSPPRQGARGNQPQHF
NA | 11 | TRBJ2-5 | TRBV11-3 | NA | TGTGCCAGCAGCCCCGAAGAGACCCAGTACTTC | CASSPEETQYF
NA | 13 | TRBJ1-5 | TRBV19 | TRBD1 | TGTGCCAGTAGTCGGACAGGGGGACAGCCCCAGCATTTT | CASSRTGGQPQHF
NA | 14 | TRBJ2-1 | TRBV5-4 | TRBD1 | TGTGCCAGCAGCACGGGACAGGACTACAATGAGCAGTTCTTC | CASSTGQDYNEQFF
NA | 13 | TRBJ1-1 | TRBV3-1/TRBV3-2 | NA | TGTGCCAGCAGCCCCGGGGGGTACACTGAAGCTTTCTTT | CASSPGGYTEAFF
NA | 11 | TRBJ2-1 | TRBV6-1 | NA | TGTGCCAGCAGTGAATTCCGGGAGCAGTTCTTC | CASSEFREQFF
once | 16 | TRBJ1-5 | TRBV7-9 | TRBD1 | TGTGCCAGCAGCTTTATTGGAACCGGGACAGATCAGCCCCAGCATTTT | CASSFIGTGTDQPQHF
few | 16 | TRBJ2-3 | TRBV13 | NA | TGTGCCAGCAGCTTTGGCGGGGTGACTAGCACAGATACGCAGTATTTT | CASSFGGVTSTDTQYF
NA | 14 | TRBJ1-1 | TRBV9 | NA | TGTGCCAGCAGCTACCGATCAGAGGACACTGAAGCTTTCTTT | CASSYRSEDTEAFF
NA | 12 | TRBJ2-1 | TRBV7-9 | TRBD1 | TGTGCCAGCAGCTCACAGGGGCATGAGCAGTTCTTC | CASSSQGHEQFF
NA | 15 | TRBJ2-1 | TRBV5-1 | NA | TGCGCCAGCAGCTTGGTCGCGGGGCCCTACAATGAGCAGTTCTTC | CASSLVAGPYNEQFF
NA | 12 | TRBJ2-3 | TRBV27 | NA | TGTGCCAGCAGTCCAAGCACAGATACGCAGTATTTT | CASSPSTDTQYF
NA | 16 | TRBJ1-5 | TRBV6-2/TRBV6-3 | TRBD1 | TGTGCCAGCAGTTCGAGGGACAGAGATAGCAATCAGCCCCAGCATTTT | CASSSRDRDSNQPQHF
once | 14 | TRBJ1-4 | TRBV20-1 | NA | TGCAGTGCTAGTTGGGGCAGGGGTAATGAAAAACTGTTTTTT | CSASWGRGNEKLFF
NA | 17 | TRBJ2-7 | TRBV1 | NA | TGCACCAGCAGCCCGACAGGGGTGGGCCTCCTCTCCTACGAGCAGTACTTC | CTSSPTGVGLLSYEQYF
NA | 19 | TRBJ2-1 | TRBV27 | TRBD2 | TGTGCCAGCAGTTTGGGTCCGGGACTAGCGGGAGGATCCTACAATGAGCAGTTCTTC | CASSLGPGLAGGSYNEQFF
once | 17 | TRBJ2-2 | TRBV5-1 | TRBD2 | TGCGCCAGCAGCTTTCCTGGTAGCGGGCTTAACACCGGGGAGCTGTTTTTT | CASSFPGSGLNTGELFF
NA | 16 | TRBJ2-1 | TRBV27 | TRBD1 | TGTGCCAGCAGTCCACAGGGGGTGACTTCCTACAATGAGCAGTTCTTC | CASSPQGVTSYNEQFF
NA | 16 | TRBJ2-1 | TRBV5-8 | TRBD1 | TGTGCCAGCAGCTTGGGACAGGGCTTCACCTACAATGAGCAGTTCTTC | CASSLGQGFTYNEQFF
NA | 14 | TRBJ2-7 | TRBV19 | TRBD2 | TGTGCCAGTAGACTAGCGGGAAGCTCCTACGAGCAGTACTTC | CASRLAGSSYEQYF
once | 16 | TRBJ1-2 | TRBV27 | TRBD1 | TGTGCCAGCAGTATTAGAACAGGGGTTGGTGGCTATGGCTACACCTTC | CASSIRTGVGGYGYTF
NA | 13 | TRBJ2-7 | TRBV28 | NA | TGTGCCAGCAGTTTACGGGTAGTGTACGAGCAGTACTTC | CASSLRVVYEQYF
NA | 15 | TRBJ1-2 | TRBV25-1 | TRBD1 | TGTGCCAGCAGCAAAAGACAGGGTGCCGTCTATGGCTACACCTTC | CASSKRQGAVYGYTF
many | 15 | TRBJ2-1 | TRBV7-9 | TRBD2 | TGTGCCAGCAGCCCCCCTAGCGGGAGCCTGGATGAGCAGTTCTTC | CASSPPSGSLDEQFF
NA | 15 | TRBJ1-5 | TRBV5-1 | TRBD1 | TGCGCCAGCAGCTCTACAGGGGGCTTCAATCAGCCCCAGCATTTT | CASSSTGGFNQPQHF
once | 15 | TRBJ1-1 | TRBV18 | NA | TGTGCCAGCTCATCAGCCGGGCACGGGGACACTGAAGCTTTCTTT | CASSSAGHGDTEAFF
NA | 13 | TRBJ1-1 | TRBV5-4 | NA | TGTGCCAGCAGTCCAAGAGAGGGCACTGAAGCTTTCTTT | CASSPREGTEAFF
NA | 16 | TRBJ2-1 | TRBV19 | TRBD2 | TGTGCCAGTAGTACTTCACTAGCGGGAGGGTCGGGGGAGCAGTTCTTC | CASSTSLAGGSGEQFF